A selection of T cell receptor beta chains follows, all from one sample in a study of blood T cell repertoires in COVID-19. Generated by immunoSEQ multiplex PCR, the TCRdb table keeps only in-frame clones and is missing some. The data contain roughly 40,000 clones, roughly nine tenths of them singletons. The sequenced sample was peripheral blood. All receptors derive from a man aged 25-40 years with active or convalescent COVID-19. Both conserved end residues are part of each CDR3. The D gene is left open where the match is weak. For some rows the clone size is stated as once, few or many, or as a class when expanded; others skip it.

cdr3_aa cdr3_nt j_call cdr3_length clone_size v_call d_call
CSVYRRDRGRTEAFF TGCAGCGTTTACCGCCGGGACAGGGGGCGTACTGAAGCTTTCTTT TRBJ1-1 15 NA TRBV29-1 TRBD1
CASSRTSGRGYNEQFF TGTGCCAGTAGTAGAACAAGCGGGAGGGGCTACAATGAGCAGTTCTTC TRBJ2-1 16 NA TRBV19 TRBD2
CASSGDREQYF TGTGCCAGCAGTGGAGATCGCGAGCAGTACTTC TRBJ2-7 11 once TRBV2 NA
CASSLNSGQGVFEAFF TGCGCCAGCAGCTTAAACTCGGGACAGGGGGTTTTTGAAGCTTTCTTT TRBJ1-1 16 NA TRBV5-1 TRBD1
CASKDRGQVELFF TGTGCCAGCAAGGACAGGGGGCAAGTGGAGCTGTTTTTT TRBJ2-2 13 few TRBV6-4 TRBD1
CASSQAPGTRETQYF TGCGCCAGCAGCCAAGCTCCCGGGACTAGGGAGACCCAGTACTTC TRBJ2-5 15 once TRBV5-1 TRBD2
CASSHLVAGPTDTQYF TGTGCCAGCAGCCATTTGGTAGCGGGGCCCACAGATACGCAGTATTTT TRBJ2-3 16 NA TRBV14 TRBD2
CASSREGTGSDTQYF TGTGCCAGCTCACGGGAAGGGACAGGGTCAGATACGCAGTATTTT TRBJ2-3 15 NA TRBV18 TRBD1
CATSAPTGAQETQYF TGTGCCACCAGTGCCCCGACAGGGGCTCAAGAGACCCAGTACTTC TRBJ2-5 15 NA TRBV24-1 TRBD1
CAVLQGNTEAFF TGTGCCGTACTACAGGGGAACACTGAAGCTTTCTTT TRBJ1-1 12 NA TRBV7-9 NA
CASSEHGTGGRGYGYTF TGTGCCAGCAGTGAACACGGGACAGGGGGCAGGGGCTATGGCTACACCTTC TRBJ1-2 17 NA TRBV25-1 TRBD1
CASSQGTGLAGREIETQYF TGTGCCAGCAGCCAAGGAACGGGACTAGCGGGGAGGGAGATAGAGACCCAGTACTTC TRBJ2-5 19 NA TRBV4-2 TRBD2
CSVVRATGELFF TGCAGCGTTGTAAGAGCCACCGGGGAGCTGTTTTTT TRBJ2-2 12 NA TRBV29-1 NA
CASSGGSVLEESNYGYTF TGTGCCAGCAGTGGTGGGAGCGTACTAGAAGAATCTAACTATGGCTACACCTTC TRBJ1-2 18 few TRBV2 NA
CASSLERLAGSTDTQYF TGTGCCAGCAGCTTAGAGAGACTAGCGGGAAGCACAGATACGCAGTATTTT TRBJ2-3 17 NA TRBV11-3 TRBD2
CASSLASGYGYTF TGTGCCAGCAGCTTAGCTTCAGGGTACGGCTACACCTTC TRBJ1-2 13 NA TRBV7-9 NA
CASSVDRGETQYF TGTGCCAGCAGCGTGGACAGGGGTGAGACCCAGTACTTC TRBJ2-5 13 NA TRBV7-3 TRBD1
CASSLRPPGGYGYTF TGTGCCAGCAGCTTAAGGCCCCCGGGGGGATATGGCTACACCTTC TRBJ1-2 15 NA TRBV11-3 NA
CASSQSGTGAEKLFF TGTGCCAGCAGCCAATCCGGGACAGGGGCAGAAAAACTGTTTTTT TRBJ1-4 15 NA TRBV4-2 TRBD1
CASSQVVAGGPYEQFF TGCGCCAGCAGCCAAGTCGTAGCGGGAGGGCCCTATGAGCAGTTCTTC TRBJ2-1 16 NA TRBV4-1 TRBD2
CAISSETGGIEDTQYF TGTGCCATCAGTTCCGAGACAGGGGGCATTGAAGATACGCAGTATTTT TRBJ2-3 16 NA TRBV10-3 TRBD1
CASSSGQGSLNYGYTF TGTGCCAGCAGTTCAGGACAGGGGTCCCTCAACTATGGCTACACCTTC TRBJ1-2 16 NA TRBV6-5 TRBD1
CASSYSGSPTTDTQYF TGTGCCAGCAGTTACTCAGGGAGTCCTACCACAGATACGCAGTATTTT TRBJ2-3 16 once TRBV6-5 NA
CASSQEPDFSSYNEQFF TGTGCCAGCAGCCAAGAACCCGACTTTAGCTCCTACAATGAGCAGTTCTTC TRBJ2-1 17 NA TRBV4-2 NA
CASSLKNGREQFF TGTGCCAGCAGCTTGAAAAATGGTAGAGAGCAGTTCTTC TRBJ2-1 13 NA TRBV5-4 NA
CASSPGDGGRTEAFF TGTGCCAGCAGTCCTGGGGATGGAGGGCGAACTGAAGCTTTCTTT TRBJ1-1 15 NA TRBV28 NA
CASSQQGNRGTDTQYF TGTGCCAGCAGCCAACAGGGGAACCGTGGAACAGATACGCAGTATTTT TRBJ2-3 16 NA TRBV3-1/TRBV3-2 NA
CATSLTGNTEAFF TGTGCCACCAGCCTGACAGGGAACACTGAAGCTTTCTTT TRBJ1-1 13 once TRBV15 NA
CASVAGLYGGSSYNEQFF TGTGCCAGCGTCGCGGGACTTTATGGGGGGTCATCCTACAATGAGCAGTTCTTC TRBJ2-1 18 NA TRBV7-2 NA
CASSETSAAGNEQFF TGTGCCAGCAGTGAGACTAGCGCGGCGGGTAATGAGCAGTTCTTC TRBJ2-1 15 NA TRBV2 TRBD2
CASSQDLGGQINSPLHF TGCGCCAGCAGCCAAGATTTGGGGGGACAGATTAATTCACCCCTCCACTTT TRBJ1-6 17 few TRBV4-1 TRBD1
CASSFQSDQETQYF TGCGCCAGCAGCTTCCAGTCTGACCAAGAGACCCAGTACTTC TRBJ2-5 14 NA TRBV5-1 NA
CASSGWDRDNSPLHF TGTGCCAGCAGTGGATGGGACAGGGATAATTCACCCCTCCACTTT TRBJ1-6 15 NA TRBV2 TRBD1
CASSFDSYGYTF TGTGCCAGCAGCTTTGACAGCTATGGCTACACCTTC TRBJ1-2 12 NA TRBV11-3 NA
CASSVQGARQPQHF TGTGCCAGCAGTGTTCAGGGGGCTAGACAGCCCCAGCATTTT TRBJ1-5 14 NA TRBV28 TRBD1
CASSLEVANTEAFF TGTGCCAGCAGCTTAGAGGTAGCGAACACTGAAGCTTTCTTT TRBJ1-1 14 NA TRBV7-9 NA
CASSLVPGASPLHF TGTGCCAGCAGCTTAGTTCCAGGGGCTTCACCCCTCCACTTT TRBJ1-6 14 NA TRBV7-2 NA
CASSNGGTGDIQPQHF TGTGCCAGTAGTAACGGAGGGACAGGGGACATTCAGCCCCAGCATTTT TRBJ1-5 16 NA TRBV19 TRBD1
CSVEGTGEETQYF TGCAGCGTTGAAGGGACAGGGGAGGAGACCCAGTACTTC TRBJ2-5 13 NA TRBV29-1 TRBD1
CASSGRGQETQYF TGTGCTAGTTCCGGGCGGGGGCAAGAGACCCAGTACTTC TRBJ2-5 13 once TRBV12-5 TRBD2
CASGGTGTRKYEQFF TGTGCTAGTGGCGGAACCGGGACTAGAAAGTATGAGCAGTTCTTC TRBJ2-1 15 NA TRBV12-5 TRBD2
CASSFPRGNQETQYF TGTGCCAGCAGCTTTCCGCGGGGAAACCAAGAGACCCAGTACTTC TRBJ2-5 15 NA TRBV7-2 NA
CASSPWGEAIDTQYF TGTGCCAGCAGCCCATGGGGGGAGGCTATAGATACGCAGTATTTT TRBJ2-3 15 once TRBV7-3 NA
CASSLVPWTGYNEQFF TGTGCCAGCAGCTTGGTACCTTGGACAGGCTACAATGAGCAGTTCTTC TRBJ2-1 16 NA TRBV5-4 TRBD1
CASSYSRGRGYGYTF TGTGCCAGCAGTTACTCGAGGGGCAGGGGCTATGGCTACACCTTC TRBJ1-2 15 once TRBV6-5 NA
CASSYRDSSYNSPLHF TGTGCCAGCAGTTACCGGGACAGCTCCTATAATTCACCCCTCCACTTT TRBJ1-6 16 NA TRBV6-5 TRBD1
CASSEGSNRATGELFF TGTGCCAGCAGTGAAGGCTCTAACAGGGCCACCGGGGAGCTGTTTTTT TRBJ2-2 16 NA TRBV6-1 NA
CASSLREGPNTEAFF TGTGCCAGCAGCCTACGGGAGGGGCCGAACACTGAAGCTTTCTTT TRBJ1-1 15 NA TRBV7-3 NA
CASGTGPYGYTF TGCGCCAGCGGGACAGGGCCCTATGGCTACACCTTC TRBJ1-2 12 NA TRBV5-1 TRBD1
CASLGQGASDTQYF TGTGCCAGTCTGGGACAGGGGGCCTCAGATACGCAGTATTTT TRBJ2-3 14 NA TRBV28 TRBD1
CATSSAGGSDTQYF TGTGCCACCTCGTCGGCAGGGGGTTCAGATACGCAGTATTTT TRBJ2-3 14 NA TRBV24-1 TRBD1
CASSITGTGDSPLHF TGTGCCAGTAGTATAACCGGGACAGGGGATTCACCCCTCCACTTT TRBJ1-6 15 NA TRBV19 TRBD1
CASSLSPGQWNSPLHF TGTGCCAGCAGTTTATCCCCCGGACAGTGGAATTCACCCCTCCACTTT TRBJ1-6 16 NA TRBV27 NA
CASLDFSGGNTEAFF TGTGCCAGCCTCGATTTTTCCGGAGGCAACACTGAAGCTTTCTTT TRBJ1-1 15 NA TRBV18 NA